Listed here are 9 T cell receptor beta chains from one sample, sequenced in a study of T cells after posttransplantation cyclophosphamide. Assay: immunoSEQ multiplex PCR; the TCRdb copy retains only in-frame clones and omits some. The sample yields more than 30,000 clones, 85% to 95% seen once. Cells defined as naive were viable CD3+CD4+ or CD3+CD8+ and CCR7+CD45RA+CD45RO-CD95-CD27+CD28+. The source material was naive CD4+ T cells sorted from PBMCs. The receptors were gathered from a woman aged 60-75 years in good health, CMV-negative, and a related stem cell transplant donor.

The V and J genes are TRBV19 and TRBJ2-3, with a possible D match to TRBD2 (6 bases). CDR1 is LNHDA, CDR2 SQIVND, per germline (reference sequence). This CDR3 is built from 15 residues. Deletions cut 3 bases from V and 5 bases from J, with 15 bases between. The CDR3 spells CASSMGGKAGDTQYF. CDR3 bases: TGTGCCAGTAGTATGGGCGGGAAGGCTGGAGATACGCAGTATTTT.

The chain links TRBV27 to TRBJ1-5; tentatively, D is TRBD1 (6 bases). Per the germline V gene, CDR1 is MNHEY and CDR2 is SMNVEV (reference sequence). The CDR3 has 15 residues. Trimming left V 6 bases short and J 0 bases short, with 12 bases between. Written as DNA, the CDR3 is TGTGCCAGCAGCCCTGGACAGAATAGCAATCAGCCCCAGCATTTT. Its protein is CASSPGQNSNQPQHF.

The chain couples TRBV6-6 to TRBJ1-6; possibly TRBD1 for D (5 bases). CDR3 length: 12 amino acids. Germline CDR1 MNHNY, CDR2 SVGAGI (reference sequence). V was pared by 6 bases and J by 12 bases, with 12 bases between. CDR3 DNA: TGTGCCAGCAGAGACGGACATTTACCCCTCCACTTT. It specifies CASRDGHLPLHF.

The chain combines TRBV7-3 with TRBJ1-1; maybe TRBD1 (6 bases). Germline values: CDR1 SGHTA, CDR2 FQGTGA. CDR3 length equals 13 residues. V lost 5 bases, J lost 4 bases, and 11 bases lay in between. CDR3 DNA: TGTGCCAGCAGCCCACAGGGTGGCACTGAAGCTTTCTTT. This codes for CASSPQGGTEAFF. Looking up the rest from reference TRBV7-3 and TRBJ1-1 gives the full variable domain: GAGVSQTPSNKVTEKGKYVELRCDPISGHTALYWYRQSLGQGPEFLIYFQGTGAADDSGLPNDRFFAVRPEGSVSTLKIQRTERGDSAVYLCASSPQGGTEAFFGQGTRLTVV.

The table lists this clone with a count of one. V is TRBV2 and J is TRBJ2-1, with TRBD2 matching over 11 bases. V was clipped by 6 bases and J by 2 bases; unmatched bases: 3. The CDR3 runs to 15 residues. The germline CDR1 and CDR2 sequences are SNHLY and FYNNEI. CDR3 amino acids: CASSPSGGTYNEQFF. In DNA, the CDR3 is TGTGCCAGCAGCCCTAGCGGGGGGACCTACAATGAGCAGTTCTTC.

J is TRBJ1-5 and V is TRBV30, with 9 positions matching TRBD1. This CDR3 spans 15 amino acids. V lost 1 base to trimming and J lost 7 bases; unmatched junction nucleotides: 8. Germline V gives CDR1 GTSNPN, CDR2 SVGIG (reference sequence). CDR3 DNA sequence: TGTGCCTGGAGTGCCCCCGGGACAGGGTTCCAGCCCCAGCATTTT. Amino acids: CAWSAPGTGFQPQHF.

The rearrangement links TRBV28 to TRBJ1-1; tentatively, D is TRBD1 (5 bases). This CDR3 is 15 amino acids long. Looked up from germline, CDR1 is MDHEN and CDR2 is SYDVKM. V was pared by 6 bases and J by 1 base, with 15 bases between. The DNA of the CDR3 is TGTGCCAGCAGACGGGCCCGGGGGTGGAACACTGAAGCTTTCTTT. Protein product: CASRRARGWNTEAFF.

The chain links TRBV4-2 to TRBJ1-2, with TRBD1 as a possible D gene (6 bases). CDR3 length: 18 residues. The germline V and J ends were trimmed by 0 bases and 4 bases, with 21 bases remaining between them. Germline V gene lookup returns CDR1 LGHNA and CDR2 YNFKEQ. In DNA, the CDR3 is TGTGCCAGCAGCCAAGATCGGGGACCCACCGGGACACTCTATGGCTACACCTTC. It is translated as CASSQDRGPTGTLYGYTF.

This chain joins TRBV19 and TRBJ2-7; 7 bases are shared with TRBD1. From germline, CDR1 is LNHDA and CDR2 SQIVND (reference sequence). V lost 4 bases, J lost 6 bases, and 6 bases stayed unmatched. The CDR3 totals 13 residues. Here the CDR3 DNA reads TGTGCCAGTAGTAGAGACGGGACAGTCGAGCAGTACTTC. The encoded protein is CASSRDGTVEQYF.